Listed here are 25 T cell receptor beta chains from one sample, sequenced in a study of Graves' ophthalmopathy and Graves' hyperthyroidism. From RNA, the CDR3 regions of TCR beta chains were amplified and sequenced. Second-round multiplex PCR came after first-round RT-PCR with HTBI primers. One entry per CDR3 protein, called by TCRdb with MiXCR from the multiplex PCR reads. The repertoire holds about 400,000 distinct CDR3 sequences, with approximately 21% as singletons. What was sequenced was peripheral blood. The origin of the receptors is a woman aged 18 to 35 with stable Graves' hyperthyroidism.

J is TRBJ2-2 and V is TRBV6-1; TRBD2 aligns across 13 bases. The CDR3 runs 17 residues. Looked up from germline, CDR1 is MNHNS and CDR2 is SASEGT. V was clipped by 7 bases and J by 1 base; unmatched bases: 6. CDR3 protein: CASIRTSGSRNTGELFF. The CDR3 DNA reads as TGTGCCAGCATCCGGACTAGCGGGAGTAGGAACACCGGGGAGCTGTTTTTT.

This clonotype was counted ten times or more. The V gene is TRBV19, the J gene TRBJ1-5, with D perhaps matching TRBD1 (6 bases). The CDR3 consists of 12 residues. Between the trimmed V and J ends, which lost 7 bases and 6 bases, there was a span of 10 bases. CDR1 LNHDA and CDR2 SQIVND come from the germline V gene (reference sequence). CDR3 sequence reads: CASNKQGQPQHF. In DNA form, the CDR3 reads TGTGCCAGTAATAAACAGGGTCAGCCCCAGCATTTT.

This clonotype is a singleton in its sample. J is TRBJ2-4 and V is TRBV7-8; 9 bases are a match to TRBD1. Losses at the gene ends were 6 bases for V and 15 bases for J; bases not matched to a gene: 15. CDR1 SGHVS and CDR2 FQNEAQ come from the germline V gene. The CDR3 contains 14 residues. The CDR3 nucleotides read TGTGCCAGCAGTTCAACCGGGACAGGGAACCTGCTGTACTTC. This gives the protein CASSSTGTGNLLYF.

This chain joins TRBV6-5 and TRBJ1-6; no definite D call. Deletions cut 2 bases from V and 0 bases from J, with 5 bases between. The CDR3 runs 15 residues. Germline V gene lookup returns CDR1 MNHEY and CDR2 SVGAGI. The CDR3 protein is CASSYAPSYNSPLHF. As DNA, the CDR3 is TGTGCCAGCAGTTACGCCCCCTCCTATAATTCACCCCTCCACTTT.

This chain joins TRBV5-6 and TRBJ1-2; 10 bases fit TRBD1. The trim removed 3 bases at V and 5 bases at J, leaving 10 bases unmatched. The CDR3 runs to 16 residues. CDR1 is SGHDT and CDR2 is YYEEEE in the germline V gene. This CDR3 reads CASSYPWDRGRYGYTF. CDR3 sequence (DNA): TGTGCCAGCAGCTACCCGTGGGACAGGGGTCGATATGGCTACACCTTC.

This chain uses TRBV3-1 with TRBJ2-3; D gene uncertain. Germline CDR1 reads LGHDT; CDR2 reads YNNKEL (reference sequence). CDR3 size: 13 residues. V lost 0 bases and J lost 4, with 5 bases in between. CDR3 region: CASSQDASDTQYF. In DNA form, the CDR3 reads TGTGCCAGCAGCCAAGACGCGTCAGATACGCAGTATTTT.

In its sample, this clonotype was seen many times. This chain uses TRBV29-1 with TRBJ2-5; TRBD2 matches 9 bases. V lost 3 bases, J lost 5 bases, and 13 bases stayed unmatched. Germline V gene lookup returns CDR1 SQVTM and CDR2 ANQGSEA. The CDR3 has 16 residues. The CDR3 loop is CSVEGLAGMGGETQYF. The CDR3 DNA follows: TGCAGCGTTGAGGGTCTAGCGGGAATGGGGGGGGAGACCCAGTACTTC.

A remark on this clonotype: One end of the junction varies from germline; a read error may be responsible. CDR3 DNA: TGTGCCAGCAGCGTCGACAAGGTCGGTCAGCCTCAGCATTTT. Translating it yields CASSVDKVGQPQHF. The gene calls are TRBV6-1 and TRBJ1-5; the D is unclear. The V gene's germline CDR1 is MNHNS and CDR2 SASEGT. The CDR3 spans 14 residues.

This chain uses TRBV30 with TRBJ2-7; no clear D. The CDR3 totals 13 residues. Trimming pared 4 bases from V and 3 bases from J, leaving 13 bases between. Germline V gives CDR1 GTSNPN, CDR2 SVGIG (reference sequence). CDR3 protein: CAWIGTKSYEQYF. CDR3 nucleotides: TGTGCCTGGATCGGTACTAAGAGCTACGAGCAGTACTTC. Based on the CDR3 plus reference TRBV30 and TRBJ2-7, the full variable domain is SQTIHQWPATLVQPVGSPLSLECTVEGTSNPNLYWYRQAAGRGLQLLFYSVGIGQISSEVPQNLSASRPQDRQFILSSKKLLLSDSGFYLCAWIGTKSYEQYFGPGTRLTVT.

V and J are TRBV6-5 and TRBJ1-5; D is uncertain. CDR1 is MNHEY, CDR2 SVGAGI, per germline. The CDR3 has 16 residues. The V gene lost 0 bases and the J gene lost 1 base, with 10 bases spanning the gap. The CDR3 protein is CASSYSAAGSNQPQHF. Here the CDR3 DNA reads TGTGCCAGCAGTTACTCGGCAGCTGGGAGCAATCAGCCCCAGCATTTT.

Many counts were recorded for this clonotype. A much larger clone lies one base from this, so it may be a read error. This chain uses TRBV28 with TRBJ2-7; 13 positions agree with TRBD2. Germline V gene data show CDR1 as MDHEN and CDR2 as SYDVKM. The CDR3 is 14 residues long. This CDR3 is CASGSAGTSGTGSF. The CDR3, as DNA: TGTGCCAGCGGTTCCGCCGGGACTAGCGGGACTGGTTCCTTC.

This clonotype was observed at least ten times. The rearrangement uses TRBV19 and TRBJ1-5, with D perhaps TRBD1 (5 bases). The CDR3 spans 13 residues. The germline CDR1 and CDR2 sequences are LNHDA and SQIVND (reference sequence). The V and J ends lost 6 bases and 6 bases respectively, with 12 bases between them. The CDR3: CASSPSGGQPQHF. The CDR3 DNA is TGTGCCAGTAGCCCCAGCGGGGGTCAGCCCCAGCATTTT.

Only a few counts were recorded for this clonotype. In this CDR3 the conserved last residue, phenylalanine or tryptophan, is missing, so a read error is likely. This chain links TRBV15 with TRBJ1-1, with D hard to call. V was clipped by 9 bases and J by 5 bases, with 13 bases between them. The CDR3 has 12 residues. CDR1 is LNHNV, CDR2 YYDKDF, per germline (reference sequence). CDR3 protein: CATSRHWTEAFS. In DNA, the CDR3 is TGTGCCACTAGCCGACATTGGACTGAAGCTTTCTCT.

This clonotype was seen a few times. The rearrangement uses TRBV4-2 and TRBJ2-3, with 7 bases identical to TRBD2. The CDR3 runs 17 residues. Per germline, CDR1 LGHNA and CDR2 YNFKEQ. With 0 bases clipped from V and 2 bases from J, the junction kept 8 bases outside the gene matches. The DNA for the CDR3 is TGTGCCAGCAGCCAAGAGGGTCTAGCGGAGTCCACAGATACGCAGTATTTT. This translates into CASSQEGLAESTDTQYF.

The chain couples TRBV20-1 to TRBJ1-1, with unresolved D. Trimming removed 0 bases from V and 1 base from J, with 12 bases in between. The germline V gene encodes CDR1 DFQATT and CDR2 SNEGSKA (reference sequence). There are 15 residues in the CDR3. The CDR3 DNA reads TGCAGTGCTAGAGACACTCTCACCAGGAACACTGAAGCTTTCTTT. Translation: CSARDTLTRNTEAFF.

This clonotype was seen many times. V gene TRBV10-2 combines with J gene TRBJ2-7, with TRBD2 identical over 8 bases. Germline values: CDR1 WSHSY, CDR2 SAAADI. The CDR3 runs 14 residues. The trim removed 6 bases at V and 6 bases at J, leaving 10 bases unmatched. CDR3 bases: TGCGCCAGCAGATGGGGACTAGGCCCCCTCGAGCAGTACTTC. Translation gives CASRWGLGPLEQYF.

This clonotype was picked up many times. V gene TRBV24-1 combines with J gene TRBJ1-2; 7 bases agree with TRBD1. The germline gives CDR1 KGHDR, CDR2 SFDVKD. The junction had 2 bases not matched to a gene; V was cut back by 3 bases and J by 8 bases. The CDR3 has 12 residues. The CDR3 is CATSDPGGGYTF. The DNA for the CDR3 is TGTGCCACCAGTGATCCAGGGGGGGGCTACACCTTC.

This clonotype was seen at least ten times. The chain couples TRBV30 to TRBJ1-5; TRBD1 aligns across 7 bases. The CDR3 runs 14 residues. The germline CDR1 and CDR2 sequences are GTSNPN and SVGIG (reference sequence). V lost 2 bases to trimming and J lost 0 bases; unmatched junction nucleotides: 1. The CDR3 nucleotides read TGTGCCTGGAGTCGGGACAGTAGCAATCAGCCCCAGCATTTT. This translates into CAWSRDSSNQPQHF.

A remark on this clonotype: The germline gene is not matched at one end of the junction; a read error may be the cause. The chain couples TRBV12-5 to TRBJ2-7, with TRBD1 identical over 9 bases. The CDR3 runs 17 residues. Germline V gives CDR1 LGHNT, CDR2 FRNRAP. For the CDR3, the DNA is TGTACTAGTGGTTTGGGGGGGGACAGGGTTAAATCCTGCGAGCAGTACTTC. This encodes CTSGLGGDRVKSCEQYF.

This clonotype was seen repeatedly, ten times or more. The junction differs from germline at one of its ends, possibly a read error. The gene calls are TRBV7-6 and TRBJ1-5; D ambiguous. The CDR3 has 13 amino acids. Looked up from germline, CDR1 is SGHVS and CDR2 is FNYEAQ. Here the CDR3 DNA reads TGTGCCAGCAGCCTAATGCCCAATCAGGCCCAGCATTTT. Encoded protein: CASSLMPNQAQHF.

This clonotype has ten or more counts. This chain connects TRBV7-8 to TRBJ2-7, with 12 bases fitting TRBD2. Germline trimming cut 6 bases from V and 7 bases from J; bases unmatched to any gene: 7. The CDR3 totals 14 residues. Looked up from germline, CDR1 is SGHVS and CDR2 is FQNEAQ. The CDR3 DNA follows: TGTGCCAGCAGATCTAGCGGGAGGGCGGGAGAGCAGTACTTC. Residues: CASRSSGRAGEQYF.

The V gene is TRBV7-2, the J gene TRBJ2-5; D possibly corresponds to TRBD2 (5 bases). Trimming stripped 4 bases from V and 4 bases from J, with 13 bases between. From germline, CDR1 is SGHTA and CDR2 FQGNSA. CDR3 length: 14 residues. CDR3 sequence reads: CASSSDGGRETQYF. The CDR3 DNA is TGTGCCAGCAGCTCTGATGGAGGACGAGAGACCCAGTACTTC.

This clonotype was seen repeatedly, ten times or more. This chain joins TRBV7-9 and TRBJ2-7, with D uncertain. The CDR3 sequence is 15 residues long. CDR1 SEHNR and CDR2 FQNEAQ come from the germline V gene (reference sequence). The V gene lost 3 bases and the J gene lost 0 bases, with 12 bases spanning the gap. CDR3 loop: CASSFWQMSSYEQYF. CDR3 nucleotide sequence: TGTGCCAGCAGCTTCTGGCAGATGAGCTCCTACGAGCAGTACTTC.

This clonotype occurred many times. The chain joins TRBV20-1 to TRBJ2-7; TRBD2 agrees at 10 bases. The CDR3 loop spans 16 amino acids. Germline CDR1 and CDR2: DFQATT and SNEGSKA (reference sequence). Trimming cost V 8 bases and J 4 bases; bases outside gene matches: 17. The CDR3 bases are TGCAGTACCCTACCGGGACTAGCGATTGGAAGATACGAGCAGTACTTC. Protein: CSTLPGLAIGRYEQYF.

The rearrangement uses TRBV20-1 and TRBJ1-1; D not certain. The germline gives CDR1 DFQATT, CDR2 SNEGSKA (reference sequence). The CDR3 sequence is 13 residues long. V shed 0 bases and J shed 6 bases, with 11 bases lying between them. The chain's CDR3 is CSARDRFEAEAFF. The CDR3 DNA reads TGCAGTGCTAGAGATAGATTCGAGGCTGAAGCTTTCTTT.